This T cell receptor beta chain derives from a study of blood T cell repertoires in COVID-19. Looking at the study overall: Sites in the United States, Italy and Spain provided acute and convalescent COVID-19 samples. T cells, B-cell-depleted T cells, or PBMCs supplied cDNA or gDNA.

Original processing methods: Cell counts per sample came from amplifying reference gene primers. Using immunoSEQ multiplex PCR, the repertoire was profiled, and TCRdb retains in-frame clones only, with some absent. V and J calls and clone size are those listed in that table; D and trimming were worked out from the DNA. This sample has fewer than 70,000 clones, with 88% found just once. The sequenced sample consisted of peripheral blood. This TCR was recovered from a human donor in a cohort sampled during active COVID-19.

CDR3 nucleotides: TGCGCCAGCAGCTTGCTACGGAACACCGGGGAGCTGTTTTTT. Translated: CASSLLRNTGELFF. The chain joins TRBV5-1 to TRBJ2-2, with unresolved D. The CDR3 extends over 14 amino acids. V gave up 1 base and J gave up 1 base, with 5 bases separating them. The V gene's germline CDR1 is SGHRS and CDR2 YFSETQ.